Each of the 16 T cell receptor beta chains below was sequenced from the same sample in a study of blood T cells in healthy people across ages. Next came a second PCR, run for about 7 to 11 cycles, which used a sample-barcoded 5' primer along with a J-beta primer mix. TCRdb analysed the 5' RACE reads with MiXCR anew, one entry per CDR3 protein. The sample shows about 1.8 million distinct CDR3 sequences, about 49% of them seen only once. The sequenced material came from blood. These receptors all come from a woman aged 40 to 49 in good health.

A few counts support this clonotype. The rearrangement joins TRBV3-1 to TRBJ2-5; 7 nucleotides line up with TRBD1. This CDR3 is 14 amino acids long. Looked up from germline, CDR1 is LGHDT and CDR2 is YNNKEL (reference sequence). V was pared by 2 bases and J by 4 bases, with 4 bases of the junction left unmatched. The chain's CDR3 is CASSQRQGIETQYF. The CDR3 DNA sequence: TGTGCCAGCAGCCAAAGACAGGGAATAGAGACCCAGTACTTC.

The chain has TRBV3-1 and TRBJ2-1; weak D call: TRBD1 (5 bases). The CDR3 runs to 13 residues. The germline CDR1 and CDR2 sequences are LGHDT and YNNKEL (reference sequence). Between the trimmed V and J ends, which lost 0 bases and 15 bases, there was a span of 15 bases. Here the CDR3 reads CASSQDLGREPFF. DNA of the CDR3: TGTGCCAGCAGCCAAGATTTGGGCAGGGAACCGTTCTTC.

V usage is TRBV2 and J usage is TRBJ2-5; TRBD1 agrees at 12 bases. The V gene end was trimmed by 3 bases and the J gene end by 1 base; junction bases not matched to a gene: 0. Looked up from germline, CDR1 is SNHLY and CDR2 is FYNNEI. This CDR3 contains 15 residues. For the CDR3, the DNA is TGTGCCAGCAGTGAGGGACAGGGGGCCCAAGAGACCCAGTACTTC. It encodes CASSEGQGAQETQYF.

The chain employs TRBV11-2 and TRBJ2-7, with D unresolved. The CDR3 sequence is 13 residues long. Germline V gene lookup returns CDR1 SGHAT and CDR2 FQNNGV. V lost 5 bases and J lost 6, with 14 bases in between. CDR3 amino acids: CASSPQKWGEQYF. The CDR3 DNA is TGTGCCAGCAGCCCCCAAAAATGGGGCGAGCAGTACTTC.

The chain has TRBV10-2 and TRBJ1-1; no firm D call. The germline V and J ends were trimmed by 3 bases and 1 base, with 6 bases remaining between them. Germline V CDR1 and CDR2: WSHSY, SAAADI. CDR3 length: 13 amino acids. CDR3 sequence: CASSEHANTEAFF. CDR3 nucleotide sequence: TGCGCCAGCAGTGAACACGCGAACACTGAAGCTTTCTTT.

The DNA of the CDR3 is TGCGCCAGCAGCCTAACCCGAACTGGGGCCAACGTCCTGACTTTC. It translates to CASSLTRTGANVLTF. The chain uses TRBV4-1 and TRBJ2-6; D unresolved. Germline CDR1 MGHRA, CDR2 YSYEKL. The V gene lost 4 bases and the J gene lost 2 bases, with 9 bases spanning the gap. This CDR3 region has 15 residues.

This clonotype has at least ten counts. The J gene is TRBJ2-7, the V gene TRBV6-2 or TRBV6-3; D may be TRBD2 (6 bases). The V end lost 7 bases, the J end lost 0 bases, and 16 bases lay between the germline ends. The V gene's germline CDR1 is MNHEY and CDR2 SVGEGT. This CDR3 comprises 15 residues. Here the CDR3 reads CASTKGAGSSYEQYF. In DNA form, the CDR3 reads TGTGCCAGCACCAAAGGGGCGGGGAGCTCCTACGAGCAGTACTTC.

The chain uses TRBV6-2 or TRBV6-3 and TRBJ2-1; 8 bases agree with TRBD1. This CDR3 comprises 15 residues. Germline CDR1 and CDR2: MNHEY and SVGEGT. V lost 7 bases and J lost 8; bases outside the gene matches: 13. The CDR3 protein is CASTRRTGISDEQFF. The CDR3 bases are TGTGCCAGCACTCGGAGGACAGGGATTTCGGATGAGCAGTTCTTC.

The chain carries TRBV7-6 and TRBJ2-6, with D perhaps matching TRBD1 or TRBD2 (7 bases each). The CDR3 loop spans 19 amino acids. CDR1 and CDR2 from the germline V gene are SGHVS and FNYEAQ. The V end was cut by 1 base, the J end by 5 bases, with 21 bases between. CDR3 region: CASSLGRRGGPNWANVLTF. The CDR3 DNA is TGTGCCAGCAGCTTAGGACGCAGGGGGGGGCCAAATTGGGCCAACGTCCTGACTTTC.

The J gene is TRBJ2-3, the V gene TRBV7-2; 8 nucleotides match TRBD1. Trimming at V came to 5 bases and at J to 2 bases, leaving 9 bases not matched to a gene. The length of the CDR3 is 16 residues. Germline V gives CDR1 SGHTA, CDR2 FQGNSA. CDR3 protein: CASSPRWDRITDTQYF. The CDR3 DNA reads TGTGCCAGCAGCCCTCGATGGGACAGGATCACAGATACGCAGTATTTT.

The chain couples TRBV7-2 to TRBJ2-5; no clear D. CDR3 length: 14 amino acids. CDR1 and CDR2 (germline): SGHTA, FQGNSA. V gave up 5 bases and J gave up 4 bases, with 14 bases separating them. CDR3 protein: CASSGPAYTETQYF. Written as DNA, the CDR3 is TGTGCCAGCAGCGGCCCGGCATACACAGAGACCCAGTACTTC. Supplemented by reference TRBV7-2 and TRBJ2-5, the full variable domain reads GAGVSQSPSNKVTEKGKDVELRCDPISGHTALYWYRQSLGQGLEFLIYFQGNSAPDKSGLPSDRFSAERTGGSVSTLTIQRTQQEDSAVYLCASSGPAYTETQYFGPGTRLLVL.

This chain connects TRBV6-1 to TRBJ1-2; 7 positions match TRBD1. The CDR3 has 15 amino acids. Germline V gives CDR1 MNHNS, CDR2 SASEGT. Unmatched junction bases numbered 6, after V lost 3 bases and J lost 2 bases. The CDR3 DNA reads TGTGCCAGCAGTGATACTTGGGACAGAAACTATGGCTACACCTTC. Amino acids: CASSDTWDRNYGYTF.

This chain joins TRBV7-9 and TRBJ2-1; D unresolved. The germline V and J ends were trimmed by 1 base and 3 bases, with 10 bases remaining between them. Germline CDR1 reads SEHNR; CDR2 reads FQNEAQ (reference sequence). The CDR3 is 15 amino acids. The chain's CDR3 is CASSLGETNYNEQFF. The CDR3 bases are TGTGCCAGCAGCTTAGGAGAGACAAACTACAATGAGCAGTTCTTC.

This chain joins TRBV7-9 and TRBJ2-3; the D is unclear. This CDR3 contains 14 residues. Per the germline V gene, CDR1 is SEHNR and CDR2 is FQNEAQ (reference sequence). Trimming left V 1 base short and J 6 bases short, with 11 bases between. CDR3 residues: CASSLEVTLDTQYF. The CDR3 region has the DNA TGTGCCAGCAGCTTAGAAGTCACCCTGGATACGCAGTATTTT.

This clonotype was counted a few times. V and J are TRBV9 and TRBJ2-1, with TRBD2 matching 11 bases. CDR3 length: 16 residues. Germline-derived CDR1 and CDR2 are SGDLS and YYNGEE. Trimming took 3 bases from V and 4 from J; bases not matched to a gene: 6. The CDR3 region is CASSAETSGVYNEQFF. CDR3 DNA sequence: TGTGCCAGCAGCGCCGAGACTAGCGGGGTGTACAATGAGCAGTTCTTC.

The CDR3 nucleotides read TGCGCCAGCAGCCCTGGCTTGAACCAACAGCCCCAGCATTTT. It translates to CASSPGLNQQPQHF. The rearrangement links TRBV5-1 to TRBJ1-5; D not resolved. The V gene lost 4 bases and the J gene lost 7 bases, with 15 bases spanning the gap. Germline CDR1 SGHRS, CDR2 YFSETQ. This CDR3 spans 14 amino acids.